Listed below are T cell receptor beta chains from one sample, sequenced in a study of T-cell memory formation after mild COVID-19. TCRdb reprocessed the 5' RACE reads via MiXCR and lists one record per CDR3 protein. The sample includes approximately 230,000 distinct CDR3 sequences, about 17% of them seen just once. The sample was PBMCs or a T cell subset sorted from them (not recorded which). The receptors come from a man younger than 35 who had mild COVID-19 (a few samples of this study predate the infection). Cell type and time point are not known. CDR3s leave out the opening cysteine and the closing phenylalanine or tryptophan. Each record gives: J gene, V gene, clone size, CDR3 length, CDR3 protein. Clone size is given for some rows only: seen once, a few or many times, or a class if the clone is expanded.

TRBJ1-6	TRBV11-2	NA	11	ASSYQGASPLH
TRBJ2-1	TRBV7-3	NA	14	ASSALAGGGYNEQF
TRBJ1-1	TRBV19	many	11	ASSQQVGTEAF
TRBJ1-2	TRBV11-1	NA	11	ASSPGTWDGYT
TRBJ1-2	TRBV5-1	once	17	ASSLESTRGLRSNYGYT
TRBJ2-1	TRBV20-1	NA	12	SARSQGSRNEQF
TRBJ2-1	TRBV7-2	few	15	ASSLGGTSGALNEQF
TRBJ2-1	TRBV7-9	few	11	ASSLASGRVQF
TRBJ2-2	TRBV7-8	few	13	ASSLGTAYTGELF
TRBJ1-3	TRBV5-1	many	13	ASSLGQISGNTIY
TRBJ1-4	TRBV5-1	few	12	ASSSGTGDEKLF
TRBJ1-1	TRBV5-1	few	12	ASSVGPSNTEAF
TRBJ2-2	TRBV29-1	few	12	SVEQNSNTGELF
TRBJ2-5	TRBV7-2	NA	9	ASSLSGAQY
TRBJ2-3	TRBV12-3/TRBV12-4	NA	12	ASSSGESTDTQY
TRBJ2-2	TRBV5-4	few	14	ASSSGLVSSSGELF
TRBJ2-5	TRBV20-1	NA	14	SASPWREAWQETQY
TRBJ1-5	TRBV5-1	many	11	ASSPEGNQPQH
TRBJ1-6	TRBV4-1	few	15	ASSQESTGADNSPLH
TRBJ2-2	TRBV12-3/TRBV12-4	few	13	ASSSRDRNTGELF
TRBJ2-1	TRBV7-2	NA	14	ASSLASGGYYNEQF
TRBJ2-1	TRBV6-5	NA	12	ASSYWTGPYEQF
TRBJ1-2	TRBV28	few	12	ASSNAQASYGYT
TRBJ2-1	TRBV20-1	many	16	SATGRASGPGSYNEQF
TRBJ1-1	TRBV12-3/TRBV12-4	NA	12	ASSLSAVNTEAF
TRBJ2-1	TRBV7-7	many	14	ASSDLAAGGSNEQF
TRBJ1-2	TRBV10-3	once	13	AISEGDGGNYGYT
TRBJ2-2	TRBV7-9	NA	12	ASSLVPNTGELF
TRBJ1-2	TRBV5-1	NA	11	ASSLGLDGGYT
TRBJ1-2	TRBV7-6	NA	14	ASSLTSTGQGIGYT
TRBJ2-6	TRBV19	NA	14	ASSPDVAVGANVLT
TRBJ1-2	TRBV7-8	few	12	ASSPLTFNYGYT
TRBJ2-3	TRBV10-3	NA	11	AISERGGDTQY
TRBJ2-3	TRBV4-3	NA	15	ASSQEWTSGGPSPQY